This TCR beta chain was captured by sequencing in a study of cytomegalovirus exposure and HLA in healthy donors. The PCR used 60 Vbeta and 13 Jbeta primers. Method: immunoSEQ multiplex PCR; TCRdb's copy keeps in-frame clones and lacks some. The sample lists 150,000 to 200,000 clones; roughly 87% were seen once. V gave up 3 bases and J gave up 5 bases; unmatched junction bases: 13. The germline CDR1 and CDR2 sequences are SGHDT and YYEEEE. This CDR3 spans 19 amino acids. The sample consisted of PBMCs. The chain joins TRBV5-6 to TRBJ2-5, with 16 nucleotides matching TRBD2. The receptor was isolated from a boy aged 2 to 10 in good health and CMV-seronegative. The CDR3 is CASSWDGTSGGAASETQYF. CDR3 DNA: TGTGCCAGCAGCTGGGATGGGACTAGCGGGGGGGCGGCGTCCGAGACCCAGTACTTC.